The present T cell receptor (beta chain) was sequenced within a study of T-cell reconstitution after alpha-beta-depleted transplantation in children. A TCRbeta library incorporating unique molecular identifiers was prepared. TCRdb redid the calling of the PCR reads with MiXCR, one entry per CDR3 protein. The table shows around 500,000 distinct CDR3 sequences, with about 12% occurring only once. V dropped 3 bases and J dropped 3; count of bases not matched to a gene: 10. The CDR3 totals 15 residues. Germline-derived CDR1 and CDR2 are SQVTM and ANQGSEA. This clonotype was counted a few times. The chain is built from TRBV29-1 and TRBJ2-7; 8 bases map to TRBD2. The input for sequencing was PBMCs from the stem cell graft donor, taken from the stem cell graft. The source is a human donor who donated a stem cell graft to a child with combined immunodeficiency. The CDR3 loop reads CSVDRWASGFYEQYF. CDR3 in DNA: TGCAGCGTTGATAGGTGGGCTAGCGGGTTCTACGAGCAGTACTTC.